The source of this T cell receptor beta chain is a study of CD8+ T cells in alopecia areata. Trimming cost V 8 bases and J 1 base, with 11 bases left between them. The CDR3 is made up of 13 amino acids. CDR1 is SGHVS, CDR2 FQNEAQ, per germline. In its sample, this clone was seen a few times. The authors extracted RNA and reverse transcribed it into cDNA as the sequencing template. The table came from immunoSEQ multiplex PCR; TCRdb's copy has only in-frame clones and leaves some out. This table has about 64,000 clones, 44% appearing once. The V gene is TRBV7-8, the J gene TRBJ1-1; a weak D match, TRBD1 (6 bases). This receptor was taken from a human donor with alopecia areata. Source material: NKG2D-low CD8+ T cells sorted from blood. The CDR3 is CASRGGENTEAFF. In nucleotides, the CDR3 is TGTGCCAGCCGAGGGGGGGAGAACACTGAAGCTTTCTTT.